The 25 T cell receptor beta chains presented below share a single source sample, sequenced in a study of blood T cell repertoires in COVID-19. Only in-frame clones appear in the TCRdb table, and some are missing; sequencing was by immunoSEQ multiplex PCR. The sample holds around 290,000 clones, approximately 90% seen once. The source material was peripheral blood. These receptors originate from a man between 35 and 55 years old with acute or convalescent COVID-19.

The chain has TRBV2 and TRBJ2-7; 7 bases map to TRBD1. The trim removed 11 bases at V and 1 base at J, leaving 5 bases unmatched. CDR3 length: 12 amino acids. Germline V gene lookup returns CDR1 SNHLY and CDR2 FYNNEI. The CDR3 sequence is CASRGQSYEQYF. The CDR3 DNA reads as TGTGCCTCCAGGGGACAGTCCTACGAGCAGTACTTC.

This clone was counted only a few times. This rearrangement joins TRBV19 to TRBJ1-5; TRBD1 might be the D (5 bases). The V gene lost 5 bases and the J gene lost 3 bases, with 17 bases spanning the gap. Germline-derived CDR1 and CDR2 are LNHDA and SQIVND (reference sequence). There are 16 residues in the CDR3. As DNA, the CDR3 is TGTGCCAGTAGTCCTAATGCAGGGAACTACAATCAGCCCCAGCATTTT. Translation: CASSPNAGNYNQPQHF.

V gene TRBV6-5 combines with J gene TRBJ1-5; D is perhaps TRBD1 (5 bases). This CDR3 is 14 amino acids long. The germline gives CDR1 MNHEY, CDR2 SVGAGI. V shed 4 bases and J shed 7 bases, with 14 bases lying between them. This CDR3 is CASSSRPGGQPQHF. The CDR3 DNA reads TGTGCCAGCAGTTCTCGCCCGGGGGGGCAGCCCCAGCATTTT.

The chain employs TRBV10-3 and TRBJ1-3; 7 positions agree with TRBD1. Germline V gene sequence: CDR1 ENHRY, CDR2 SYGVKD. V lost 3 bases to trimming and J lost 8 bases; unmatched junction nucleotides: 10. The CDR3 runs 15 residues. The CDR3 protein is CAISEPAGTADTIYF. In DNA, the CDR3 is TGTGCCATCAGTGAACCGGCCGGGACAGCGGACACCATATATTTT.

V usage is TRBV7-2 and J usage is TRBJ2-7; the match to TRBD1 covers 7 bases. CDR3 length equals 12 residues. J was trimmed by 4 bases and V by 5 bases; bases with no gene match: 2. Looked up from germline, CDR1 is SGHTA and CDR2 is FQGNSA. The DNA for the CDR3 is TGTGCCAGCAGCCGACAGGGTTACGAGCAGTACTTC. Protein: CASSRQGYEQYF.

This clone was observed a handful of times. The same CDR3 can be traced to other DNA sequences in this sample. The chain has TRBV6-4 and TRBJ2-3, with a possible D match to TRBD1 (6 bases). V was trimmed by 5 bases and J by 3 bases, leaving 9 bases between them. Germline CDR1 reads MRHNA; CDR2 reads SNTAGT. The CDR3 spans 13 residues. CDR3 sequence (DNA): TGTGCCAGCAGTCCCCAGGGGACAGATACGCAGTATTTT. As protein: CASSPQGTDTQYF.

CDR3 protein: CASSLRVADSPNTEAFF. CDR3 sequence (DNA): TGTGCCAGCAGCCTTAGAGTGGCGGACAGCCCGAACACTGAAGCTTTCTTT. This chain links TRBV3-1 (or the pseudogene TRBV3-2) with TRBJ1-1; D might be TRBD1 (6 bases). V was shortened by 4 bases and J by 1 base, with 19 bases between the two germline ends. This CDR3 contains 17 residues. Germline V gene lookup returns CDR1 LGHDT and CDR2 YNNKEL (reference sequence).

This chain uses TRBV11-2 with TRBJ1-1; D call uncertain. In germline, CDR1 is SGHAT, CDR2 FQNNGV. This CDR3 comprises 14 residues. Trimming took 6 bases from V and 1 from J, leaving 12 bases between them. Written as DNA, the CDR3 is TGTGCCAGCAGAAACCAGGAGGGGAACACTGAAGCTTTCTTT. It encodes CASRNQEGNTEAFF.

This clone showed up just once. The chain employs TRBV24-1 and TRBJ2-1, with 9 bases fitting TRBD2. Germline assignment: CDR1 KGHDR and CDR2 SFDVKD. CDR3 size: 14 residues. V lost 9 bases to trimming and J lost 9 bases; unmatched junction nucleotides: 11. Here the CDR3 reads CATRSGSGGGEQFF. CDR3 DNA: TGTGCCACCCGTTCGGGTAGCGGGGGAGGTGAGCAGTTCTTC.

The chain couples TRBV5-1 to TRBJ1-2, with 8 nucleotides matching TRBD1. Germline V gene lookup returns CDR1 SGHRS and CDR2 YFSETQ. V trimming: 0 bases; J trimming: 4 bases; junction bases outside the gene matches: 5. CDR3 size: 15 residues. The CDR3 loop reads CASSLGTGTGYGYTF. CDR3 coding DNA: TGCGCCAGCAGCTTGGGGACAGGGACAGGCTATGGCTACACCTTC.

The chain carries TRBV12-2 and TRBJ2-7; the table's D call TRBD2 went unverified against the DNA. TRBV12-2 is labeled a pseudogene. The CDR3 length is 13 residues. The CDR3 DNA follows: TGTGCAAGTCGCTCCCGACTACACTACGAGCAGTACTTC. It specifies CASRSRLHYEQYF.

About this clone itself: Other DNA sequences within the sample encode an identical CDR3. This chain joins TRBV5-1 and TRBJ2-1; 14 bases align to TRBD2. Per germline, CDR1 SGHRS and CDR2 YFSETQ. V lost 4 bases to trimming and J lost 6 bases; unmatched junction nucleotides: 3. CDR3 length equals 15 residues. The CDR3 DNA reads TGCGCCAGCAGCCTCGGACTAGCGGGGGGCAATGAGCAGTTCTTC. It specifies CASSLGLAGGNEQFF.

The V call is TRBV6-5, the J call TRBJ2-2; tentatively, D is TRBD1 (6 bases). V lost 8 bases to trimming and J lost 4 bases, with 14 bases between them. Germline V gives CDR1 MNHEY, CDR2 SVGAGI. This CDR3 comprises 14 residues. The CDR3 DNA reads TGTGCCAGCGGGAGAGGGGGTCTCACCGGGGAGCTGTTTTTT. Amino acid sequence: CASGRGGLTGELFF.

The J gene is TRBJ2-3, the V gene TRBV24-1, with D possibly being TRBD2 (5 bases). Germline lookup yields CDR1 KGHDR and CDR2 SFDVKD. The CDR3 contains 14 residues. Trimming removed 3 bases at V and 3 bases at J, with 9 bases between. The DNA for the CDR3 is TGTGCCACCAGTGATCGGACTCAGACAGATACGCAGTATTTT. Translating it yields CATSDRTQTDTQYF.

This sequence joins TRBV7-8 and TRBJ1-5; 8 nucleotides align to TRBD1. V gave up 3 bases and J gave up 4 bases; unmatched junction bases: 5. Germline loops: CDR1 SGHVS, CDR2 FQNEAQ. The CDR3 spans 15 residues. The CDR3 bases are TGTGCCAGCAGCTTTGGACAGGGTTGGAATCAGCCCCAGCATTTT. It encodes CASSFGQGWNQPQHF.

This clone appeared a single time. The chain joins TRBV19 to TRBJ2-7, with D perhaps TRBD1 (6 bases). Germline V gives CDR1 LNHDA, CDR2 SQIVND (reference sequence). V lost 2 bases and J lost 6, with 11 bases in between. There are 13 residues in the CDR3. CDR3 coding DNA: TGTGCCAGTAGTATAAACAGGGCGGCCGAGCAGTACTTC. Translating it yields CASSINRAAEQYF.

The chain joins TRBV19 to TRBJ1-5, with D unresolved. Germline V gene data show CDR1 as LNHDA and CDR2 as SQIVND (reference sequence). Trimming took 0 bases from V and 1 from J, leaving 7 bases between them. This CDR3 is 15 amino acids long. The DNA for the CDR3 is TGTGCCAGTAGTATAGAAACTACGAGCAATCAGCCCCAGCATTTT. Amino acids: CASSIETTSNQPQHF.

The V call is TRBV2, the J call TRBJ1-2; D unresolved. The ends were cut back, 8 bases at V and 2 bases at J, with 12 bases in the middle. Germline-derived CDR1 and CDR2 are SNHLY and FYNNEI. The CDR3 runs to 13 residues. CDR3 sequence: CASGEQRNYGYTF. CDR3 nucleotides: TGTGCCAGCGGAGAGCAGAGAAACTATGGCTACACCTTC.

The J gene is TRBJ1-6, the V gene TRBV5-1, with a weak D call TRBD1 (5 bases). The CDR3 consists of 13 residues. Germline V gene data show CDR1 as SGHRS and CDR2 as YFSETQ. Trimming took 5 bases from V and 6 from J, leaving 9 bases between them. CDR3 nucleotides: TGCGCCAGCAGTATCGACAGTAATTCACCCCTCCACTTT. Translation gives CASSIDSNSPLHF.

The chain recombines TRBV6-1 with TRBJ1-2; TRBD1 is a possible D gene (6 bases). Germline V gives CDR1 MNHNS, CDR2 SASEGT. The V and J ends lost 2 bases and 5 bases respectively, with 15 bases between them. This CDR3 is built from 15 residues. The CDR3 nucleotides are TGTGCCAGCAGTGAAATGGCAGGGGTAACATATGGCTACACCTTC. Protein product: CASSEMAGVTYGYTF.

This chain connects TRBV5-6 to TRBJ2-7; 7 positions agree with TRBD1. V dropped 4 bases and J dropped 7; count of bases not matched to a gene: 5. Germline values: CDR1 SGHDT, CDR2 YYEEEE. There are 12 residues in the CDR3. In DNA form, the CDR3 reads TGTGCCAGCAGCCAGACAGGGTGGGAGCAGTACTTC. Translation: CASSQTGWEQYF.

CDR3 bases: TGTGCCAGCAGTCTTGGACAGAGCAATCAGCCCCAGCATTTT. The encoded protein is CASSLGQSNQPQHF. The J gene is TRBJ1-5, the V gene TRBV6-5, with D perhaps matching TRBD1 (6 bases). Per germline, CDR1 MNHEY and CDR2 SVGAGI. Trimming took 5 bases from V and 1 from J, leaving 9 bases between them. CDR3 length: 14 residues.

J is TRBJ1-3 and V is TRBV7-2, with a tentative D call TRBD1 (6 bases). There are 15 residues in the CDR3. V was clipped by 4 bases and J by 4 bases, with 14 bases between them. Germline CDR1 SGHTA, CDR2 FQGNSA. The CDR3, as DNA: TGTGCCAGCAGCTCAAACCCAGGGGCAGGAAACACCATATATTTT. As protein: CASSSNPGAGNTIYF.

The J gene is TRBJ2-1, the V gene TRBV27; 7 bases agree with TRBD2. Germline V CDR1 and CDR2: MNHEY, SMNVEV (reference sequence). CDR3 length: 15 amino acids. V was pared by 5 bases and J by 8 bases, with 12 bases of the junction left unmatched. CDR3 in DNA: TGTGCCAGCAGTCGGGTGACTAGCTCGGCCGATGAGCAGTTCTTC. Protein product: CASSRVTSSADEQFF.

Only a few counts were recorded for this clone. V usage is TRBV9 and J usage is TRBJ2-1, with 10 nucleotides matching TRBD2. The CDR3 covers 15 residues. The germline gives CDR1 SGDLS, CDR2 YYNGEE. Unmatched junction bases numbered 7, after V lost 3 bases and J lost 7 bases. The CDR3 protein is CASSGSGGARNEQFF. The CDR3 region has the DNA TGTGCCAGCAGCGGAAGCGGGGGGGCGCGGAATGAGCAGTTCTTC.